What follows describes a single T cell receptor (beta chain). Enrolled through a virtual design, the participants were between 18 and 89 years of age and came from around 25 US areas. Participant-given clinical history determined each cohort assignment. CDR3 length equals 13 residues. The V end was cut by 9 bases, the J end by 8 bases, with 19 bases between. CDR1 and CDR2 (germline): MNHEY, SMNVEV (reference sequence). Sequenced by immunoSEQ multiplex PCR; TCRdb stores in-frame clones only, minus some. The sample gives 310,000 or so clones, over 75% of which show up once; around 9.5% is in the top ten. This record belongs to a study of blood T cell repertoires in COVID-19. Study in general: The origin of the acute and convalescent COVID-19 samples was the United States, Italy and Spain.

This sequence originates from a woman in her forties who had recovered from COVID-19. The V gene is TRBV27, the J gene TRBJ1-2; weak D call: TRBD1 (6 bases). What was sequenced was PBMCs or T cells enriched from blood (not recorded which). In DNA, the CDR3 is TGTGCCAGTTCGGCGGCGGGGGGCAGCGGCTACACCTTC. The encoded protein is CASSAAGGSGYTF.